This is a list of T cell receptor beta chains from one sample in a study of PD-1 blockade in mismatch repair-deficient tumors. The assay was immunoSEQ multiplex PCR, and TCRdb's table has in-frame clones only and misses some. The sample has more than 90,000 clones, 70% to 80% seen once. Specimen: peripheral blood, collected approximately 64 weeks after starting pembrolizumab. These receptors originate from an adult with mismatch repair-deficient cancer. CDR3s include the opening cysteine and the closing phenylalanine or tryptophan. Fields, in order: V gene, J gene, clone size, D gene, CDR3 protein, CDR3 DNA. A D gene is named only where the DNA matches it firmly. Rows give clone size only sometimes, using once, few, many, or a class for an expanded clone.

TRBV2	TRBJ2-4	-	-	CASSGGRGNIQYF	TGTGCCAGCAGTGGGGGACGGGGGAACATTCAGTACTTC
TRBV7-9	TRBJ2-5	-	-	CASSLGGSKGETQYF	TGTGCCAGCAGCTTAGGGGGCTCGAAGGGAGAGACCCAGTACTTC
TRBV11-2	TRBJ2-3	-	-	CASSLAGRLDTQYF	TGTGCCAGCAGCTTAGCGGGACGCTTAGATACGCAGTATTTT
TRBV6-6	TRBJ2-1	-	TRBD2	CASSYGLAGSYNEQFF	TGTGCCAGCAGTTACGGACTAGCAGGCTCCTACAATGAGCAGTTCTTC
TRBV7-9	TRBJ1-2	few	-	CASSPTGGYGYTF	TGTGCCAGCAGCCCGACGGGTGGATATGGCTACACCTTC
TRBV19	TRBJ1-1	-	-	CASTVVLWTEAFF	TGTGCCAGTACCGTAGTCCTTTGGACTGAAGCTTTCTTT
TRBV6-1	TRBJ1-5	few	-	CASSFQGNQPQHF	TGTGCCAGCAGTTTCCAAGGGAATCAGCCCCAGCATTTT
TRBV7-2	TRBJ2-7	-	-	CASSLRSSWGEHSYEQYF	TGTGCCAGCAGCTTGCGATCCAGTTGGGGGGAGCATAGCTACGAGCAGTACTTC
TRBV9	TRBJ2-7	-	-	CASSVGDTSYEQYF	TGTGCCAGCAGCGTAGGGGACACCTCCTACGAGCAGTACTTC
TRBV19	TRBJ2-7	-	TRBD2	CASSIDLAGYEQYF	TGTGCCAGTAGTATAGATCTAGCGGGATACGAGCAGTACTTC
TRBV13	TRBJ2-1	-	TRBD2	CASSEGGSGASYNEQFF	TGTGCCAGCAGCGAAGGGGGTAGCGGGGCCTCCTACAATGAGCAGTTCTTC
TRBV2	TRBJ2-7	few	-	CASSVPRGIYEQYF	TGTGCCAGCAGTGTGCCCCGGGGGATCTACGAGCAGTACTTC
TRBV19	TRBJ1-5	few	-	CASSISYNQPQHF	TGTGCCAGTAGTATCAGTTACAATCAGCCCCAGCATTTT
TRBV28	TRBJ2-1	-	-	CASSLVGPLDNEQFF	TGTGCCAGCAGTTTGGTAGGACCCCTAGACAATGAGCAGTTCTTC
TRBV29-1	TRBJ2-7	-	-	CSVRGTRLEQYF	TGCAGCGTAAGGGGGACACGGCTCGAGCAGTACTTC
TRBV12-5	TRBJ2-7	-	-	CASGLGLGYEQYF	TGTGCTAGTGGTTTGGGACTGGGCTACGAGCAGTACTTC
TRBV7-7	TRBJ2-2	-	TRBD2	CASSPGLAGNTGELFF	TGTGCTAGCAGCCCGGGACTAGCGGGCAACACCGGGGAGCTGTTTTTT
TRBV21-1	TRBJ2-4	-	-	CASGRVNIQYF	TGTGCCAGCGGCAGGGTAAACATTCAGTACTTC
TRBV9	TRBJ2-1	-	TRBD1	CASSVEGHRGLYNEQFF	TGTGCCAGCAGCGTAGAGGGGCACAGGGGATTGTACAATGAGCAGTTCTTC
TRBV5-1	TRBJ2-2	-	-	CASSFARGGELFF	TGCGCCAGCAGCTTCGCGCGGGGCGGGGAGCTGTTTTTT
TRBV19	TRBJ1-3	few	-	CASSIIRNRVSGNTIYF	TGTGCCAGTAGTATTATCAGGAACAGGGTCTCCGGAAACACCATATATTTT
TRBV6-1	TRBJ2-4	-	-	CASTEDYVGKYF	TGTGCCAGCACGGAGGACTACGTGGGAAAGTACTTC
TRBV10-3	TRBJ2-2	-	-	CAINGVGSTDTGELFF	TGTGCCATCAATGGAGTGGGGTCGACGGACACCGGGGAGCTGTTTTTT
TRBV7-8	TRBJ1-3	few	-	CASGSRGGTGNTIYF	TGTGCCAGCGGCTCCCGTGGGGGGACTGGAAACACCATATATTTT
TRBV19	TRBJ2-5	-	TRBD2	CASSIPGLAGRQETQYF	TGTGCCAGTAGTATCCCGGGACTAGCGGGACGACAAGAGACCCAGTACTTC
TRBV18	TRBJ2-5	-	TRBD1	CASLRDREETQYF	TGTGCCAGCTTAAGGGACAGAGAAGAGACCCAGTACTTC
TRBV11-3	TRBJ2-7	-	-	CASSGRGSSYEQYF	TGTGCCAGCAGTGGCAGGGGAAGCTCCTACGAGCAGTACTTC
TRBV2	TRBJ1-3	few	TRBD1	CASSESGTGTYTIYF	TGTGCCAGCAGTGAGTCCGGGACAGGGACCTACACCATATATTTT
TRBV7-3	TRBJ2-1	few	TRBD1	CASSVRDSHEQFF	TGTGCCAGCAGCGTCCGGGACAGCCATGAGCAGTTCTTC
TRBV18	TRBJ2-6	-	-	CASSSSGANVLTF	TGTGCCAGCTCATCCTCTGGGGCCAACGTCCTGACTTTC
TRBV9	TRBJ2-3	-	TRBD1	CASSAGGTDTQYF	TGTGCCAGCAGCGCAGGGGGTACAGATACGCAGTATTTT
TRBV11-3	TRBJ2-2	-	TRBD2	CASSLAVGTGELFF	TGTGCCAGCAGCCTAGCGGTGGGCACCGGGGAGCTGTTTTTT
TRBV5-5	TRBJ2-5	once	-	CASSLEGLETQYF	TGTGCCAGCAGCTTGGAGGGACTGGAGACCCAGTACTTC
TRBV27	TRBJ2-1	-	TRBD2	CASSSPSGRSYNEQFF	TGTGCCAGCAGTTCCCCAAGCGGGAGATCCTACAATGAGCAGTTCTTC
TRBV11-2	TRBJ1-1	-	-	CASSLGDTEAFF	TGTGCCAGCAGCTTAGGGGACACTGAAGCTTTCTTT
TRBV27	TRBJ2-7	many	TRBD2	CASSSGGSYEQYF	TGTGCCAGCAGTTCGGGGGGTTCCTACGAGCAGTACTTC
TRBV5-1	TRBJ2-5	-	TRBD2	CASSLPGGETQYF	TGCGCCAGCAGCTTGCCGGGAGGAGAGACCCAGTACTTC
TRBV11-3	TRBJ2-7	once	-	CASSPGAAAYEQYF	TGTGCCAGCAGCCCAGGAGCGGCAGCCTACGAGCAGTACTTC
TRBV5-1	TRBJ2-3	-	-	CASSLPEGTADTQYF	TGCGCCAGCAGCCTCCCGGAGGGTACGGCAGATACGCAGTATTTT
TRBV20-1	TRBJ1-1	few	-	CSASWGTEAFF	TGCAGTGCCTCGTGGGGCACTGAAGCTTTCTTT
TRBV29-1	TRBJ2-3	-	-	CSVGSRSTDTQYF	TGCAGCGTTGGCAGTCGTAGCACAGATACGCAGTATTTT
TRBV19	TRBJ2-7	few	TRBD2	CASTPRGDDRKQYF	TGTGCCAGTACTCCGCGGGGGGACGATCGAAAGCAGTACTTC
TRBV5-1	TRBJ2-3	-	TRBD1	CASSFGTGGTQYF	TGCGCCAGCAGCTTTGGGACAGGGGGTACGCAGTATTTT
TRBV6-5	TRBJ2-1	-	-	CASSQYNEQFF	TGTGCCAGCAGTCAGTACAATGAGCAGTTCTTC
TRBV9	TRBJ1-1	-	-	CASSGGTGTEAFF	TGTGCCAGCAGCGGCGGGACGGGCACTGAAGCTTTCTTT